The rows below give T cell receptor beta chains drawn from one sample of a study of T cell changes during pregnancy in multiple sclerosis. Some clones are missing from TCRdb's copy, which holds only in-frame ones; the method was immunoSEQ multiplex PCR. In the table there are about 110,000 clones, roughly 90% of which are singletons. Sequenced material: peripheral blood, taken in the third trimester of pregnancy. The source is a female donor with multiple sclerosis, enrolled in a pregnancy study. The CDR3 runs from the conserved cysteine through the conserved F or W. The D gene is left open where the match is weak. Clone size is not always given. Where it is, it says once, few, many or a class for expanded clones.

.	.	TRBV19	TRBJ1-1	CASSIPGQFLPGTEAFF	TGTGCCAGTAGTATCCCCGGACAGTTCCTACCGGGGACTGAAGCTTTCTTT
.	.	TRBV7-9	TRBJ1-2	CASSLGQTSYGYTF	TGTGCCAGCAGCCTAGGACAGACCTCCTATGGCTACACCTTC
.	once	TRBV28	TRBJ1-3	CASSLRGAGNTIYF	TGTGCCAGCAGTTTAAGGGGCGCTGGAAACACCATATATTTT
.	.	TRBV30	TRBJ1-2	CAWSTGRISGYGYTF	TGTGCCTGGAGTACAGGCAGGATTTCAGGCTATGGCTACACCTTC
TRBD2	.	TRBV19	TRBJ2-5	CASTGLAGGETQYF	TGTGCCAGTACCGGACTAGCGGGGGGAGAGACCCAGTACTTC
.	.	TRBV5-5	TRBJ1-5	CASSFLSDSNQPQHF	TGTGCCAGCAGCTTTTTATCAGATAGCAATCAGCCCCAGCATTTT
.	.	TRBV30	TRBJ2-7	CAWSVGGYEQYF	TGTGCCTGGAGTGTAGGGGGCTACGAGCAGTACTTC
TRBD1	few	TRBV5-1	TRBJ1-1	CASSVGQTTEAFF	TGCGCCAGCAGCGTGGGACAGACCACTGAAGCTTTCTTT
TRBD1	once	TRBV5-1	TRBJ1-6	CASSLPGGSPLHF	TGCGCCAGCAGCTTGCCAGGGGGATCACCCCTCCACTTT
.	once	TRBV4-1	TRBJ1-6	CASSQERGNSYNSPLHF	TGCGCCAGCAGCCAAGAGCGAGGGAACTCCTATAATTCACCCCTCCACTTT
.	once	TRBV6-1	TRBJ2-1	CASSEDGDNEQFF	TGTGCCAGCAGTGAAGACGGAGACAATGAGCAGTTCTTC
TRBD1	.	TRBV6-5	TRBJ2-7	CASSRTGGNYEQYF	TGTGCCAGCAGCCGTACAGGGGGTAACTACGAGCAGTACTTC
.	.	TRBV6-1	TRBJ2-7	CASSSHIQAYEQYF	TGTGCCAGCAGTTCCCACATCCAGGCCTACGAGCAGTACTTC
TRBD1	.	TRBV10-3	TRBJ2-3	CAIRRTGFTDTQYF	TGTGCCATCAGGAGGACAGGCTTCACAGATACGCAGTATTTT
TRBD2	.	TRBV28	TRBJ2-3	CAVRTSGSPKGTDTQYF	TGTGCCGTTCGGACTAGCGGGAGTCCGAAAGGGACAGATACGCAGTATTTT
TRBD1	.	TRBV9	TRBJ2-2	CASRPGQGATGELFF	TGTGCCAGCAGACCGGGACAGGGTGCCACCGGGGAGCTGTTTTTT
TRBD2	.	TRBV27	TRBJ2-1	CASSSPLAGGSYNEQFF	TGTGCCAGCAGTTCTCCCCTAGCGGGTGGCTCCTACAATGAGCAGTTCTTC
.	.	TRBV27	TRBJ2-7	CASSRAAFSYEQYF	TGTGCCAGCAGCCGAGCGGCCTTCTCCTACGAGCAGTACTTC
TRBD1	.	TRBV5-1	TRBJ2-3	CASSGRDRGPDTQYF	TGCGCCAGCAGCGGCCGTGACAGGGGTCCAGATACGCAGTATTTT
.	.	TRBV7-2	TRBJ2-1	CASSSDGRRGNEQFF	TGTGCCAGCAGCTCAGACGGCAGGCGGGGCAATGAGCAGTTCTTC
TRBD2	.	TRBV18	TRBJ2-2	CASSPLPGLKTGELFF	TGTGCCAGCTCACCACTCCCGGGACTAAAAACCGGGGAGCTGTTTTTT
TRBD2	.	TRBV5-1	TRBJ2-1	CASSLGLAGGYNEQFF	TGCGCCAGCAGCTTAGGGCTAGCGGGGGGTTACAATGAGCAGTTCTTC
.	.	TRBV29-1	TRBJ2-2	CSVAEIAGELFF	TGCAGCGTTGCGGAGATCGCCGGGGAGCTGTTTTTT
.	.	TRBV7-2	TRBJ1-2	CASSSQENYGYTF	TGTGCCAGCAGCTCACAGGAGAACTATGGCTACACCTTC
.	.	TRBV7-9	TRBJ2-3	CASRTGGWGASSTDTQYF	TGTGCCAGCAGAACCGGGGGATGGGGCGCCTCTAGCACAGATACGCAGTATTTT
.	.	TRBV28	TRBJ2-1	CASSLVGGGYNEQFF	TGTGCCAGCAGTTTAGTGGGGGGTGGCTACAATGAGCAGTTCTTC
.	few	TRBV18	TRBJ1-5	CASSPWTDSNQPQHF	TGTGCCAGCTCACCCTGGACAGATAGCAATCAGCCCCAGCATTTT
.	.	TRBV6-1	TRBJ2-7	CASSLTGTYEQYF	TGTGCCAGCAGTCTAACAGGGACCTACGAGCAGTACTTC
.	.	TRBV28	TRBJ1-1	CASSFRGGTEAFF	TGTGCCAGCAGTTTTAGAGGAGGCACTGAAGCTTTCTTT
TRBD1	.	TRBV6-1	TRBJ2-4	CASREGTGASLRNIQYF	TGTGCCAGCAGGGAAGGGACAGGCGCTAGTCTGAGAAACATTCAGTACTTC
.	.	TRBV25-1	TRBJ2-3	CASSGAGTDTQYF	TGTGCCAGCAGTGGGGCAGGCACAGATACGCAGTATTTT
.	.	TRBV21-1	TRBJ2-7	CASSKETSGGTLSYEQYF	TGTGCCAGCAGCAAAGAAACTAGCGGGGGGACCCTCTCCTACGAGCAGTACTTC
.	.	TRBV28	TRBJ2-7	CASRLGGFNVYEQYF	TGTGCCAGCAGGCTAGGAGGGTTCAACGTTTACGAGCAGTACTTC
.	.	TRBV19	TRBJ1-5	CASSIRVEQPQHF	TGTGCCAGTAGTATCAGGGTAGAACAGCCCCAGCATTTT
.	.	TRBV5-1	TRBJ2-7	CASSATVERSSYEQYF	TGCGCCAGCAGCGCCACGGTGGAGCGAAGCTCCTACGAGCAGTACTTC
TRBD2	.	TRBV5-8	TRBJ2-5	CASSFHILAGVAETQYF	TGTGCCAGCAGCTTCCACATACTAGCGGGAGTAGCGGAGACCCAGTACTTC
.	.	TRBV9	TRBJ2-2	CASSATMAVNTGELFF	TGTGCCAGCAGCGCCACAATGGCGGTGAACACCGGGGAGCTGTTTTTT
TRBD1	.	TRBV6-1	TRBJ1-2	CASSEARDSYGYTF	TGTGCCAGCAGTGAAGCGCGGGACAGCTATGGCTACACCTTC
.	.	TRBV5-1	TRBJ2-7	CASSLAGQTYEQYF	TGCGCCAGCAGCTTGGCTGGACAGACCTACGAGCAGTACTTC
.	few	TRBV12-1	TRBJ2-7	CASIHRVRGNF	TGTGCCAGCATCCACCGGGTCCGAGGAAACTTC
TRBD1	.	TRBV27	TRBJ2-1	CASSSIPDRVKYNEQFF	TGTGCCAGCAGTTCCATACCGGACAGGGTAAAATACAATGAGCAGTTCTTC
.	once	TRBV15	TRBJ1-1	CATSREEGGDTEAFF	TGTGCCACCAGCAGAGAGGAAGGGGGGGACACTGAAGCTTTCTTT
.	.	TRBV28	TRBJ2-7	CASSLPPDGLGYEQYF	TGTGCCAGCAGTTTACCCCCCGACGGACTCGGCTACGAGCAGTACTTC
TRBD1	.	TRBV28	TRBJ2-2	CASSFSGGVIGELFF	TGTGCCAGCAGTTTTTCAGGGGGCGTTATCGGGGAGCTGTTTTTT
.	.	TRBV27	TRBJ1-4	CASSGSGVGEEKLFF	TGTGCCAGCAGTGGTTCCGGGGTTGGGGAGGAAAAACTGTTTTTT
TRBD1	.	TRBV27	TRBJ2-2	CASSLVPARTGLTGELFF	TGTGCCAGCAGTTTGGTTCCCGCTCGGACAGGGCTGACCGGGGAGCTGTTTTTT
.	once	TRBV10-2	TRBJ1-3	CASAGEGNTIYF	TGCGCCAGCGCCGGGGAAGGAAACACCATATATTTT
TRBD1	once	TRBV2	TRBJ1-5	CASSEGTGESNQPQHF	TGTGCCAGCAGTGAAGGGACAGGAGAAAGCAATCAGCCCCAGCATTTT
.	.	TRBV6-1	TRBJ1-5	CASSEVPRQPQHF	TGTGCCAGCAGTGAAGTCCCACGGCAGCCCCAGCATTTT
TRBD2	.	TRBV19	TRBJ2-2	CASAKTGTSGRISTGELFF	TGTGCCAGTGCTAAAACCGGGACTAGCGGGAGAATAAGCACCGGGGAGCTGTTTTTT
.	once	TRBV7-9	TRBJ2-3	CASSSGGVAVRDTQYF	TGTGCCAGCAGCTCCGGAGGGGTAGCGGTCCGTGATACGCAGTATTTT
TRBD2	.	TRBV10-3	TRBJ2-1	CAISDPSGGARNNEQFF	TGTGCCATCAGTGACCCTAGCGGGGGGGCCAGGAACAATGAGCAGTTCTTC
TRBD1	.	TRBV27	TRBJ1-1	CASSFAGTGGGEAFF	TGTGCCAGCAGTTTTGCCGGGACAGGGGGAGGAGAAGCTTTCTTT
.	few	TRBV9	TRBJ1-6	CASSVGQYNSPLHF	TGTGCCAGCAGCGTAGGACAGTATAATTCACCCCTCCACTTT
TRBD2	.	TRBV5-1	TRBJ2-7	CASSLLSGSYEQYF	TGCGCCAGCAGCTTGCTTAGCGGGAGTTACGAGCAGTACTTC
.	.	TRBV10-3	TRBJ2-7	CAISGGVYEQYF	TGTGCCATCAGTGGCGGGGTCTACGAGCAGTACTTC
.	.	TRBV6-6	TRBJ2-2	CASSYRGDTNTGELFF	TGTGCCAGCAGTTACCGGGGGGACACGAACACCGGGGAGCTGTTTTTT
TRBD1	.	TRBV7-2	TRBJ1-2	CASSPTGGAAYGYTF	TGTGCCAGCAGCCCTACAGGGGGCGCCGCCTATGGCTACACCTTC